These T cell receptor beta chains were read from a single sample in a study of control samples from healthy donors and cancer patients. Clones were read by immunoSEQ multiplex PCR, and TCRdb kept only the in-frame ones, dropping some. The sample holds 40,000 to 50,000 clones, roughly 94% seen once. Source material: blood. These receptors came from a man aged 55 to 69 in good health. Both conserved end residues are part of each CDR3. A D gene is named only where the DNA matches it firmly. Part of the rows lack a size; the others show once, few, many or a class for expanded clones.

CDR3nt,CDR3aa,abundance,v_gene,d_gene,j_gene
TGTGCCACCAGTGAACTGGGGGAGGGCCTCTACAATGAGCAGTTCTTC,CATSELGEGLYNEQFF,-,TRBV24-1,TRBD2,TRBJ2-1
TGTGCCAGTAGTATCTCCGGGACAGGTCAAGAGACCCAGTACTTC,CASSISGTGQETQYF,-,TRBV19,TRBD1,TRBJ2-5
TGTGCCAGCAGCCTCCCGGCAGGGTTGTATGGCTACACCTTC,CASSLPAGLYGYTF,-,TRBV7-9,-,TRBJ1-2
TGTGCCAGCAGTTTTGAGGCGGGAGTAACAGATACGCAGTATTTT,CASSFEAGVTDTQYF,-,TRBV27,TRBD2,TRBJ2-3
TGTGCCAGTAGTATTTCAGATGAGCAGTTCTTC,CASSISDEQFF,-,TRBV19,-,TRBJ2-1
TGTGCCAGCAGTTTAAAAGAGAACACTGAAGCTTTCTTT,CASSLKENTEAFF,-,TRBV12-3/TRBV12-4,-,TRBJ1-1
TGTGCTAGTGGTACGACTGTTAGGAATGAGCAGTTCTTC,CASGTTVRNEQFF,-,TRBV12-5,-,TRBJ2-1
TGCAGCGTTTCCGGGACTACCCCTTACGAGCAGTACTTC,CSVSGTTPYEQYF,-,TRBV29-1,TRBD2,TRBJ2-7
TGTGCCAGCAGCTTAATAGAGACCCAGTACTTC,CASSLIETQYF,-,TRBV11-2,-,TRBJ2-5
TGTGCCAGCAGCCAAAGGACCCCGCCGGACTATGGCTACACCTTC,CASSQRTPPDYGYTF,-,TRBV14,-,TRBJ1-2
TGTGCCAGCAGCCTATCGACTAGCGGCACAGATACGCAGTATTTT,CASSLSTSGTDTQYF,-,TRBV7-6,TRBD2,TRBJ2-3
TGTGCCAGCAGCCCCGGGACTACAACTGGGGAGCTGTTTTTT,CASSPGTTTGELFF,once,TRBV11-2,TRBD2,TRBJ2-2
TGTGCCACCAGTGCTGGGGGGATCCCAAACGAGCAGTACTTC,CATSAGGIPNEQYF,-,TRBV24-1,-,TRBJ2-7
TGTGCCAGCAGTGAGGGGACAGGGGAAGGCGAGCAGTACTTC,CASSEGTGEGEQYF,few,TRBV6-4,TRBD1,TRBJ2-7
TGTGCCAGCAGCTTAAGAGCCCAGACTAGCGGGAGGGGAACTAGCACAGATACGCAGTATTTT,CASSLRAQTSGRGTSTDTQYF,-,TRBV7-3,TRBD2,TRBJ2-3
TGCAGCGTTGCCGAGGGGCGAGAGACCCAGTACTTC,CSVAEGRETQYF,-,TRBV29-1,-,TRBJ2-5
TGCAGCGTTGAGGGGGGGGAAAAACTGTTTTTT,CSVEGGEKLFF,-,TRBV29-1,-,TRBJ1-4
TGTGCCAGTGCGCGGGTTGAGGGAGTGGGGGAGCAGTACTTC,CASARVEGVGEQYF,-,TRBV27,-,TRBJ2-7
TGTGCCAGCGCTATCGAGGACAGGGGCCCGTACGAGCAGTACTTC,CASAIEDRGPYEQYF,-,TRBV4-2,TRBD1,TRBJ2-7
TGCAGCGTTGCGTCGGGGTTGGGCAGAAATGAAAAACTGTTTTTT,CSVASGLGRNEKLFF,-,TRBV29-1,-,TRBJ1-4
TGTGCCAGCAGCTTAGCCTCAGGGGTTGAGCAGTTCTTC,CASSLASGVEQFF,-,TRBV7-9,-,TRBJ2-1
TGTGCCAGCAGCCCGGACAGGAATAGCAATCAGCCCCAGCATTTT,CASSPDRNSNQPQHF,few,TRBV9,TRBD1,TRBJ1-5
TGTGCCAGCAGCGCGGGACAGGACAATTCACCCCTCCACTTT,CASSAGQDNSPLHF,-,TRBV9,TRBD1,TRBJ1-6
TGTGCCAGCAGCTTAGAAGTCGCCTACTCCTACGAGCAGTACTTC,CASSLEVAYSYEQYF,-,TRBV7-2,-,TRBJ2-7
TGTGCCAGCAGCTCGGGACAGATGGGAGGCTACACCTTC,CASSSGQMGGYTF,-,TRBV12-3/TRBV12-4,TRBD1,TRBJ1-2
TGTGCCAGCAGCGATTACAGTGAAGAGACCCAGTACTTC,CASSDYSEETQYF,-,TRBV9,-,TRBJ2-5
TGTGCCAGCAGCTTAGGAGCAGGGGGGTGGGGCTACACCTTC,CASSLGAGGWGYTF,-,TRBV7-8,TRBD1,TRBJ1-2
TGTGCCAGCAGCTCGGTGGGGGTCACTAGCACAGATACGCAGTATTTT,CASSSVGVTSTDTQYF,once,TRBV5-6,-,TRBJ2-3
TGTGCCAGCATACTAGCGGGAACCCAGTACTTC,CASILAGTQYF,-,TRBV6-5,TRBD2,TRBJ2-5
TGTGCCTCCTCCTGGGACTACCCCTCCTACAATGAGCAGTTCTTC,CASSWDYPSYNEQFF,-,TRBV19,TRBD2,TRBJ2-1
TGTGCCAGCAGCCCATTACTAGCGGGAGGAAGGACCGGGGAGCTGTTTTTT,CASSPLLAGGRTGELFF,-,TRBV28,TRBD2,TRBJ2-2
TGTGCCAGCAGCCCGGGGACTACCATCATTCGATTCTTC,CASSPGTTIIRFF,-,TRBV7-3,TRBD2,TRBJ2-1
TGTGCCAGCAGTTTAGCCAGGGGTCAGCCCCAGCATTTT,CASSLARGQPQHF,-,TRBV27,-,TRBJ1-5
TGCGCCAGCAGCTTGGCCGGGACAGATACGCAGTATTTT,CASSLAGTDTQYF,-,TRBV5-1,-,TRBJ2-3
TGCAGCGCCCGAGGAGATTATAATTCACCCCTCCACTTT,CSARGDYNSPLHF,-,TRBV29-1,-,TRBJ1-6
TGTGCCAGCAGCCAGGACCAGGGGGGCAATCAGCCCCAGCATTTT,CASSQDQGGNQPQHF,once,TRBV3-1/TRBV3-2,TRBD1,TRBJ1-5
TGTGCCAGCAGTTTAGAGGGCAGGGGAGAGACCCAGTACTTC,CASSLEGRGETQYF,-,TRBV27,-,TRBJ2-5
TGTGCCAGTAGTATGGGGGCGGGGACAACTAATGAAAAACTGTTTTTT,CASSMGAGTTNEKLFF,-,TRBV19,-,TRBJ1-4
TGTGCCAGCTCACCACGGGCGTACCAAGAGACCCAGTACTTC,CASSPRAYQETQYF,-,TRBV18,-,TRBJ2-5
TGCGCCAGCAGTTCGTTCTCCGGGCTATACACTGAAGCTTTCTTT,CASSSFSGLYTEAFF,-,TRBV5-1,-,TRBJ1-1
TGTGCCAGCAGCTTGGGCCTAGCGGAGTTGACCCAGTACTTC,CASSLGLAELTQYF,once,TRBV5-4,TRBD2,TRBJ2-5
TGTGCCACCAGTGATCCCTGGTCAGGGGGCGGATTGTACCAAGAGACCCAGTACTTC,CATSDPWSGGGLYQETQYF,-,TRBV24-1,TRBD1,TRBJ2-5
TGTGCTAGTGGTCTACCGGGACAGCACAATGAGCAGTTCTTC,CASGLPGQHNEQFF,-,TRBV12-5,TRBD1,TRBJ2-1
TGTGCCAGCAGGAGAGGGGCTGAGACAGGGGATCGAGACACCATATATTTT,CASRRGAETGDRDTIYF,-,TRBV9,TRBD1,TRBJ1-3
TGTGCCAGTGGAAGACCAAACGATGGTCTGGACACTGAAGCTTTCTTT,CASGRPNDGLDTEAFF,-,TRBV19,-,TRBJ1-1
TGTGCCAGCAGCTTGGAAGGGTCAGGGGGAAATGATGGCTACACCTTC,CASSLEGSGGNDGYTF,-,TRBV5-5,TRBD1,TRBJ1-2
TGCGCCAGCAGTGAGTCGATATACCGGGGACCTAGGGAGTACACCGGGGAGCTGTTTTTT,CASSESIYRGPREYTGELFF,-,TRBV10-1,-,TRBJ2-2
TGTGCCAGCAGCTTGGCCGCAGGGACACCCAATCAGCCCCAGCATTTT,CASSLAAGTPNQPQHF,few,TRBV5-6,-,TRBJ1-5
TGTGCCAGCAGCAAAAAAAGCCCCGAGTCCCAAGAGACCCAGTACTTC,CASSKKSPESQETQYF,once,TRBV21-1,-,TRBJ2-5
TGTGCCAGCAGTGAAGGGGGTAACTATGGCTACACCTTC,CASSEGGNYGYTF,-,TRBV2,-,TRBJ1-2